Below are 10 T cell receptor beta chains sequenced from a single sample in a study of T cell responses to AZD1222 COVID-19 vaccine. Sequencing used immunoSEQ multiplex PCR; TCRdb keeps in-frame clones, though not all of them. The data contain 120,000 or so clones, about 90% of them seen just once; the ten biggest clones take up roughly 9.8%. The material sequenced was peripheral blood, taken on day 0 of AZD1222 vaccination. These receptors came from an adult in good health.

This sequence joins TRBV5-1 and TRBJ2-2; 11 bases match TRBD1. This CDR3 has 15 amino acids. The ends lost 4 bases at V and 4 bases at J; junction bases unmatched: 3. Germline-derived CDR1 and CDR2 are SGHRS and YFSETQ. CDR3 DNA sequence: TGCGCCAGCAGCGTGGGACAGGGGGGCACCGGGGAGCTGTTTTTT. Its translation: CASSVGQGGTGELFF. The full variable domain, its missing parts supplied by reference TRBV5-1 and TRBJ2-2, is KAGVTQTPRYLIKTRGQQVTLSCSPISGHRSVSWYQQTPGQGLQFLFEYFSETQRNKGNFPGRFSGRQFSNSRSEMNVSTLELGDSALYLCASSVGQGGTGELFFGEGSRLTVL.

This clone was observed a few times. The V and J genes are TRBV5-1 and TRBJ1-2; perhaps TRBD1 as D (5 bases). The CDR3 extends over 15 amino acids. Between the trimmed V and J ends, which lost 4 bases and 5 bases, there was a span of 18 bases. Germline CDR1 is SGHRS and CDR2 is YFSETQ. In DNA, the CDR3 is TGCGCCAGCAGCCACCCGGTGGGGGAAGGGTATGGCTACACCTTC. Translating gives CASSHPVGEGYGYTF.

This clone was counted a single time. At one of its ends the junction is not consistent with the germline gene, which may arise from a read error. The chain has TRBV12-3 or TRBV12-4 and TRBJ2-7; 9 nucleotides match TRBD1. The CDR3 is 13 amino acids. The CDR3 DNA reads as TGTGCCAGCAGTTTAGCGTTAGGACAGGGGCCGTTTTTC. Encoded protein: CASSLALGQGPFF.

The genes are TRBV19 and TRBJ1-1; no definite D call. The CDR3 is 13 amino acids. V was shortened by 7 bases and J by 1 base, with 10 bases between the two germline ends. Germline V gives CDR1 LNHDA, CDR2 SQIVND (reference sequence). In nucleotides, the CDR3 is TGTGCCAGTATACCGACCCGGAACACTGAAGCTTTCTTT. Translating it yields CASIPTRNTEAFF.

The chain employs TRBV2 and TRBJ1-2, with 9 bases identical to TRBD1. Germline trimming cut 5 bases from V and 7 bases from J; bases unmatched to any gene: 8. CDR1 SNHLY and CDR2 FYNNEI come from the germline V gene. This CDR3 contains 14 residues. CDR3: CASSYTGGVSGYTF. The CDR3 DNA reads TGTGCCAGCAGTTATACAGGGGGCGTTTCTGGCTACACCTTC.

The chain employs TRBV14 and TRBJ1-1; TRBD1 agrees at 8 bases. CDR1 and CDR2 (germline): SGHDN, FVKESK. V shed 3 bases, J shed 4 bases, and the junction held 4 bases outside the gene matches. The CDR3 spans 14 residues. CDR3 bases: TGTGCCAGCAGCCAGCAACAGGGGGTCACTGAAGCTTTCTTT. Translation: CASSQQQGVTEAFF.

The J gene is TRBJ2-7, the V gene TRBV7-2; 8 nucleotides match TRBD1. Germline values: CDR1 SGHTA, CDR2 FQGNSA. V shed 1 base, J shed 7 bases, and the junction held 9 bases outside the gene matches. The CDR3 has 15 amino acids. The CDR3 coding sequence is TGTGCCAGCAGCTTAGGTCCAGGGGGCGGTGGGGAGCAGTACTTC. Translation: CASSLGPGGGGEQYF.

The J gene is TRBJ1-1, the V gene TRBV12-3 or TRBV12-4; a possible D gene is TRBD1 (5 bases). This CDR3 is built from 13 residues. Trimming pared 5 bases from V and 0 bases from J, leaving 7 bases between. CDR3 nucleotides: TGTGCCAGCAGTCCCAGGGTGAACACTGAAGCTTTCTTT. Translated: CASSPRVNTEAFF.

The V call is TRBV5-1, the J call TRBJ2-3, with TRBD2 matching 7 bases. The trim removed 1 base at V and 0 bases at J, leaving 11 bases unmatched. Germline V gene lookup returns CDR1 SGHRS and CDR2 YFSETQ. The CDR3 is 18 residues long. The CDR3 is CASSLYPSGGASTDTQYF. The CDR3 DNA is TGCGCCAGCAGCTTGTATCCTAGCGGTGGGGCTAGCACAGATACGCAGTATTTT.

This chain joins TRBV4-2 and TRBJ2-1; TRBD2 matches 8 bases. Germline trimming cut 0 bases from V and 1 base from J; bases unmatched to any gene: 2. CDR3 length: 16 amino acids. The V gene's germline CDR1 is LGHNA and CDR2 YNFKEQ. CDR3: CASSQESGGSYNEQFF. The CDR3 region has the DNA TGTGCCAGCAGCCAAGAATCGGGAGGGTCCTACAATGAGCAGTTCTTC.